This paragraph covers one T cell receptor (beta chain) sequence. Its specificity is not known. Method: immunoSEQ multiplex PCR; TCRdb's copy keeps in-frame clones and lacks some. Among more than 2 million clones listed, approximately 95% were seen once. These data are taken from a study of shared clonotypes between healthy human individuals. Study conclusions and caveats: Investigators collected only blood, and repertoires in tissues likely differ.

Germline V gives CDR1 LGHNT, CDR2 FRNRAP. V was cut by 7 bases and J by 0 bases, with 9 bases left in between. The length of the CDR3 is 13 residues. Sequencing used naive CD4+ T cells sorted from blood. Subset reported: CD45RA+ positively selected. This clonotype was obtained from a man between 18 and 35 years old in good health. The V call is TRBV12-5, the J call TRBJ1-1; no clear D gene. The chain's CDR3 is CASANMVNTEAFF. The CDR3 DNA reads as TGTGCTAGTGCCAACATGGTGAACACTGAAGCTTTCTTT.